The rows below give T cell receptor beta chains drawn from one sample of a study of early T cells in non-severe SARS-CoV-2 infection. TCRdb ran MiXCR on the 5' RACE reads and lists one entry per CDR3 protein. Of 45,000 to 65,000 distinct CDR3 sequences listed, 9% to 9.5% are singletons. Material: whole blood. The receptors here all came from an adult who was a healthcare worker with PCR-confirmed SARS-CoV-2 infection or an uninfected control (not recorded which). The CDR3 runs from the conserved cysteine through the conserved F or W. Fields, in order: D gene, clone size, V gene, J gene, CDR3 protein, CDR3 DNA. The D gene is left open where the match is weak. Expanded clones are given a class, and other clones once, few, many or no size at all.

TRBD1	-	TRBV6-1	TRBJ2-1	CASSERGRGLINEQFF	TGTGCCAGCAGTGAAAGGGGCAGGGGGCTTATCAATGAGCAGTTCTTC
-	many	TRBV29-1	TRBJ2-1	CSVGGIVGFYNEQFF	TGCAGCGTTGGGGGTATCGTCGGGTTCTACAATGAGCAGTTCTTC
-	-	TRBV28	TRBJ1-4	CASVTGNEKLFF	TGTGCCAGCGTAACAGGGAATGAAAAACTGTTTTTT
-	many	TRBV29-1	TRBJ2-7	CSVGQAAYEQYF	TGCAGCGTTGGACAGGCGGCCTACGAGCAGTACTTC
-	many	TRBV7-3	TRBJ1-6	CASPPGERSYNSPLHF	TGTGCCAGCCCCCCCGGGGAGCGATCCTATAATTCACCCCTCCACTTT
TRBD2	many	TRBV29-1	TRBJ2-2	CSVEVAGVNGELFF	TGCAGCGTTGAAGTAGCGGGAGTTAACGGGGAGCTGTTTTTT
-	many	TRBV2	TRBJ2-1	CASRATVGSRNEQFF	TGTGCCAGCAGGGCGACAGTGGGCTCGAGGAATGAGCAGTTCTTC
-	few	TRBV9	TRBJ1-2	CASSVGGTGIYGYTF	TGTGCCAGCAGCGTAGGTGGAACAGGGATATATGGCTACACCTTC
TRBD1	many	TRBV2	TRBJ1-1	CASSENSAGGWNTEAFF	TGTGCCAGCAGTGAAAATTCGGCAGGGGGATGGAACACTGAAGCTTTCTTT
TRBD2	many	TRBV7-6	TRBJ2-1	CASSLVLAGGSEQFF	TGTGCCAGCAGCTTAGTCCTAGCGGGAGGGAGTGAGCAGTTCTTC
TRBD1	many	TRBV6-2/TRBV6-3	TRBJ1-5	CATTGGYSQPQHF	TGTGCCACCACAGGGGGCTACAGTCAGCCCCAGCATTTT
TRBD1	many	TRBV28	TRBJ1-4	CASSRQGVQEKLFF	TGTGCCAGCAGCAGACAGGGGGTTCAGGAAAAACTGTTTTTT
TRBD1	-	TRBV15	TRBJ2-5	CATSSRTGGETQYF	TGTGCCACCAGCAGTCGGACAGGTGGAGAGACCCAGTACTTC
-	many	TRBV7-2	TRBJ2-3	CASSPTLGTQYF	TGTGCCAGCAGCCCTACCTTGGGGACGCAGTATTTT
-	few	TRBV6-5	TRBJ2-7	CASTRVGEEQYF	TGTGCCAGCACCCGAGTCGGGGAGGAGCAGTACTTC
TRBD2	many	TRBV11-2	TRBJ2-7	CASTPTSGVRYEQYF	TGTGCCAGCACCCCGACTAGCGGGGTAAGATACGAGCAGTACTTC
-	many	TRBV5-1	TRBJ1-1	CASRLDSEAFF	TGCGCCAGCAGATTGGACAGCGAAGCTTTCTTT
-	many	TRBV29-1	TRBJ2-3	CSVAFTGSDTQYF	TGCAGCGTTGCCTTCACAGGGTCAGATACGCAGTATTTT
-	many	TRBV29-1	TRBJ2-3	CSVRLSSSSTDTQYF	TGCAGCGTCCGCTTATCAAGCTCTAGCACAGATACGCAGTATTTT
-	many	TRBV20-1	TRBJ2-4	CSAQIPAGGQRNIQYF	TGCAGTGCCCAGATCCCAGCTGGGGGCCAGAGAAACATTCAGTACTTC
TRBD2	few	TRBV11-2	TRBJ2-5	CASSQGLAGETQYF	TGTGCCAGCAGCCAGGGACTAGCGGGAGAGACCCAGTACTTC
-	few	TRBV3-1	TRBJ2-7	CASSQTIYEQYF	TGTGCCAGCAGCCAGACAATCTACGAGCAGTACTTC
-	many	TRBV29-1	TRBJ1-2	CSVSPPVWVDYGYTF	TGCAGCGTTTCTCCCCCCGTTTGGGTGGACTATGGCTACACCTTC
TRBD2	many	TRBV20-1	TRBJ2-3	CSASWASGDLLTDTQYF	TGCAGTGCTAGTTGGGCTAGCGGGGATCTACTCACAGATACGCAGTATTTT
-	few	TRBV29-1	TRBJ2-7	CSVELTSEQYF	TGCAGCGTTGAATTAACATCAGAGCAGTACTTC
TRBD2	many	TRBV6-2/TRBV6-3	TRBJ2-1	CASRASGSSYNEQFF	TGTGCCAGCAGGGCTAGCGGGAGCTCCTACAATGAGCAGTTCTTC
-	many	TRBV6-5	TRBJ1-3	CASRKTRETGNTIYF	TGTGCCAGCAGAAAAACCAGGGAGACTGGAAACACCATATATTTT
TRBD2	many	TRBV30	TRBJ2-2	CASPAPTSGGNTGELFF	TGTGCCTCCCCGGCCCCGACTAGCGGAGGGAACACCGGGGAGCTGTTTTTT
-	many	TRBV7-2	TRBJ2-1	CASSLVGGYYNEQFF	TGTGCCAGCAGCTTAGTGGGCGGGTACTACAATGAGCAGTTCTTC
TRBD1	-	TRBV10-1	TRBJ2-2	CASSAYRTGAVRGELFF	TGCGCCAGCAGTGCCTACAGGACAGGGGCAGTAAGAGGGGAGCTGTTTTTT
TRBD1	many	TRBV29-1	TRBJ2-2	CSAQTGGSTGELFF	TGCAGCGCCCAGACAGGGGGTAGCACCGGGGAGCTGTTTTTT
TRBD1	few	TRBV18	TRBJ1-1	CASSPGQGNEAFF	TGTGCCAGCTCACCGGGACAGGGAAATGAAGCTTTCTTT
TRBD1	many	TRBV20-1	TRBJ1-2	CSATTGTNYGYTF	TGCAGTGCCACGACAGGGACCAACTATGGCTACACCTTC
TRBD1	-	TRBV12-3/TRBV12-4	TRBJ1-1	CASSPRTGGFIAKNTEAFF	TGTGCCAGCAGTCCCAGGACAGGGGGTTTTATAGCGAAGAACACTGAAGCTTTCTTT
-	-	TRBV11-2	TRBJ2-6	CASSFGFSHSGANVLTF	TGTGCCAGCAGCTTTGGTTTCAGTCACTCTGGGGCCAACGTCCTGACTTTC
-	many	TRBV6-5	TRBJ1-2	CASSYDGGNYGYTF	TGTGCCAGCAGTTACGATGGGGGTAACTATGGCTACACCTTC
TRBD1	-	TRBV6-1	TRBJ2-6	CASGDRDDSGANVLTF	TGTGCCAGCGGGGACAGGGATGACTCTGGGGCCAACGTCCTGACTTTC
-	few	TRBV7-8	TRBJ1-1	CASSKTWGQGITEAFF	TGTGCCAGCAGTAAGACTTGGGGGCAGGGGATCACTGAAGCTTTCTTT
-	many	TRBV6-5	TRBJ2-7	CASSPRTPWVYEQYF	TGTGCCAGCAGCCCCCGGACACCATGGGTCTACGAGCAGTACTTC
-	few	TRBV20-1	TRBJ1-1	CSAREGWSTEAFF	TGCAGTGCTAGAGAAGGGTGGAGCACTGAAGCTTTCTTT